The following is a T cell receptor (beta chain) sequence with its context. Its antigen remains undetermined. Base qualities are not provided; no much larger clone lies one nucleotide away. According to the germline V gene, CDR1 reads MNHEY and CDR2 reads SVGAGI. The CDR3 has 13 amino acids, counting the end cysteine and phenylalanine. Here the CDR3 DNA is all that survives: 39 bases in frame from base 1. The trim is 6 bases for V and 6 bases for J, with a gap of 12 bases between the germline ends. Sequenced on an Illumina NovaSeq 6000. TCR cDNA was made using 5'RACE template switching, a step that added a universal primer site and unique molecular identifiers. Priming of cDNA synthesis was performed from both the TCR alpha and TCR beta constant segments. Two PCR steps were used to amplify libraries, with sample barcodes and sequencing adapters being added in the second step. Sequencing of libraries was done on Illumina HiSeq 2500 (2x100 bp) or NovaSeq (2x150 bp). Per the original workflow: MIGEC was used to demultiplex reads and collapse the reads into UMI consensus sequences, and MiXCR was used for V(D)J alignment. Vaccine-responding clonotypes were defined with edgeR using replicate PBMC samples, requiring FDR below 0.01 and a log2 fold change above 5 up to day 15. Bulk clonotypes were assigned CD4 or CD8 identity according to which sequenced CD4 or CD8 repertoire held them at higher abundance. TCRdb reprocessed the public reads (quality trimming at Q25 with fastp, clone calling with MiXCR) and kept in-frame beta chains. Rows are combined by CDR3 protein, so each entry shows the most common genes and DNA. The V and J calls and clone size are TCRdb's, not the authors'. Within this sample are 300,000 or so distinct CDR3 sequences, with roughly 4% of them counted one time only. The ten largest clonotypes hold less than 25% of the sample.

The entry originates in a study of T cells after yellow fever vaccination (dated by TCRdb to between 2018 and 2021). Broadly, across the study: The SMART-Seq v4 Ultra Low Input RNA kit was used to prepare libraries from fractions with low cell numbers. To follow T-cell clones before and after both primary and booster YFV17D yellow fever vaccination, bulk TCR alpha and beta repertoires underwent longitudinal sequencing. Blood was collected at multiple timepoints before and after primary and secondary immunization, and bulk PBMC replicates and cell subsets were isolated. Two healthy male donors, one aged 18 to 29 and one aged 30 to 39 years, made up the cohort. Overall results and qualifications from the work: Only two donors were included in the study, so the extent to which the findings can be generalized is limited. A small fraction of clonotypes showed up in both the CD4 and CD8 compartments, probably as a result of convergent recombination. Most clones expanded after primary vaccination were re-detected after the booster (almost 98% of CD4 and around 88% of CD8), suggesting broad memory maintenance. Computational filtering was needed because FACS-sorted repertoires could contain abundant contaminating clonotypes from the bulk population. Compared with the primary T-cell response, the secondary T-cell response was faster but weaker, reaching its peak on day 5 rather than on day 15.

What the treatment or condition label conveys for this sample: live attenuated yellow fever vaccine strain. At each blood-draw timepoint, two biological replicates of bulk PBMCs were collected. PBMCs were isolated from peripheral blood using a standard Ficoll-Paque protocol. RNA was extracted with TriZol from bulk PBMCs, CD4 and CD8 fractions, and dextramer-positive and dextramer-negative fractions. The rearranged segments are TRBV6-5 and TRBJ1-5, with a tentative D gene TRBD1 over 6 matching bases. This sample comprised PBMCs, obtained 5 days after the yellow fever booster vaccination. The sequence derives from a man between 18 and 35 years old who received the YFV17D yellow fever vaccine. The CDR3 in this case is CASRLGAGQPQHF. The nucleotide sequence reads as follows: TGTGCCAGCAGGTTGGGGGCCGGTCAGCCCCAGCATTTT.